The 27 T cell receptor beta chains reported below all come from one sample, sequenced in a study of T cell repertoires in cytomegalovirus infection. These receptors have no known antigen. TCRdb independently ran MiXCR on the reads; one entry per CDR3 protein. The table shows roughly 700,000 distinct CDR3 sequences, with around a third occurring only once. Sample: cultured PBMCs, taken from culture after CMV antigen stimulation. The receptors shown here come from a human donor in good health (CMV status not recorded). Some clones in this sample may be carry-over from other donors' samples.

The gene calls are TRBV19 and TRBJ1-1; D is uncertain. The CDR3 extends over 13 amino acids. In germline, CDR1 is LNHDA, CDR2 SQIVND (reference sequence). With 7 bases removed from V and 4 bases from J, the gap between germline ends came to 13 bases. The CDR3 sequence is CASKNADPTEAFF. The CDR3, as DNA: TGTGCCAGTAAAAACGCGGACCCCACTGAAGCTTTCTTT.

A few counts support this clonotype. The chain links TRBV11-2 to TRBJ2-3; D possibly corresponds to TRBD1 (7 bases). The CDR3 consists of 15 residues. Germline V gene data show CDR1 as SGHAT and CDR2 as FQNNGV. V lost 1 base and J lost 2, with 10 bases in between. The CDR3 bases are TGTGCCAGCAGCTTAGTCAGGGGGGACACAGATACGCAGTATTTT. Amino acid sequence: CASSLVRGDTDTQYF.

The V call is TRBV2, the J call TRBJ2-2; tentative D call: TRBD2 (6 bases). Germline V CDR1 and CDR2: SNHLY, FYNNEI. CDR3 length: 13 residues. The V end lost 6 bases, the J end lost 6 bases, and 11 bases lay between the germline ends. The CDR3 region is CASREGLAGELFF. DNA of the CDR3: TGTGCCAGCAGGGAGGGTCTCGCCGGGGAGCTGTTTTTT.

V gene TRBV5-6 combines with J gene TRBJ2-5; maybe TRBD1 (5 bases). There are 14 residues in the CDR3. Germline V gene sequence: CDR1 SGHDT, CDR2 YYEEEE. Between the trimmed V and J ends, which lost 1 base and 0 bases, there was a span of 7 bases. The CDR3 loop reads CASSLTGHQETQYF. The DNA for the CDR3 is TGTGCCAGCAGCTTGACAGGACACCAAGAGACCCAGTACTTC.

The chain carries TRBV12-3 or TRBV12-4 and TRBJ1-6, with 10 bases that match TRBD1. The CDR3 covers 16 residues. V gave up 5 bases and J gave up 4 bases; unmatched junction bases: 5. The CDR3 coding sequence is TGTGCCAGCAGTCCGACAGGGGGCGCTTATAATTCACCCCTCCACTTT. Its protein is CASSPTGGAYNSPLHF.

This clonotype was counted between two and nine times. The genes are TRBV28 and TRBJ1-6; D gene uncertain. The V end lost 2 bases, the J end lost 8 bases, and 10 bases lay between the germline ends. CDR3 length equals 14 residues. Germline-derived CDR1 and CDR2 are MDHEN and SYDVKM. The CDR3 is CASSLPPRDSPLHF. CDR3 sequence (DNA): TGTGCCAGCAGTTTACCCCCGAGGGATTCACCCCTCCACTTT.

V usage is TRBV19 and J usage is TRBJ2-5; D possibly corresponds to TRBD1 (6 bases). The CDR3 has 13 residues. Germline lookup yields CDR1 LNHDA and CDR2 SQIVND (reference sequence). V was shortened by 5 bases and J by 4 bases, with 11 bases between the two germline ends. CDR3 amino acids: CASSPATGETQYF. The CDR3 DNA reads as TGTGCCAGTAGTCCAGCGACAGGAGAGACCCAGTACTTC.

The chain carries TRBV6-4 and TRBJ2-7, with TRBD2 as a possible D gene (5 bases). V lost 5 bases, J lost 2 bases, and 19 bases lay in between. Per germline, CDR1 MRHNA and CDR2 SNTAGT. This CDR3 has 16 amino acids. CDR3 DNA: TGTGCCAGCAGTACTGTGGTTAGGAGAGGGACCTACGAGCAGTACTTC. Translation: CASSTVVRRGTYEQYF.

This clonotype appeared many times. The chain combines TRBV7-2 with TRBJ2-7; D possibly matches TRBD1 or TRBD2 (6 bases each). This CDR3 spans 13 amino acids. Trimming cost V 5 bases and J 0 bases, with 8 bases left between them. CDR1 and CDR2 from the germline V gene are SGHTA and FQGNSA. The chain's CDR3 is CASSPGASYEQYF. CDR3 in DNA: TGTGCCAGCAGCCCGGGGGCCTCCTACGAGCAGTACTTC.

This chain connects TRBV7-6 to TRBJ1-4; the D gene is possibly TRBD1 (5 bases). CDR3 length equals 14 residues. Germline V gene sequence: CDR1 SGHVS, CDR2 FNYEAQ. V lost 5 bases and J 8 bases, leaving 15 bases between the germline ends. The CDR3 spells CASSRDVTGEKLFF. In nucleotides, the CDR3 is TGTGCCAGCAGCCGGGACGTTACGGGGGAAAAACTGTTTTTT.

This chain links TRBV5-4 with TRBJ2-5; no firm D call. CDR3 length equals 15 residues. CDR1 SGHNT and CDR2 YYREEE come from the germline V gene (reference sequence). V dropped 5 bases and J dropped 1 base, with 15 bases sitting between them. The DNA for the CDR3 is TGTGCCAGCAGTCTGGGGTCCTCATTCCAAGAGACCCAGTACTTC. Its translation is CASSLGSSFQETQYF.

This clonotype has more than one count but fewer than ten. V gene TRBV7-9 combines with J gene TRBJ1-3, with D hard to call. Trimming removed 4 bases from V and 0 bases from J, with 16 bases in between. Germline V gene lookup returns CDR1 SEHNR and CDR2 FQNEAQ (reference sequence). The CDR3 is made up of 17 amino acids. The CDR3 DNA follows: TGTGCCAGCAGCTCGGCCCCAAATCAGGACTCTGGAAACACCATATATTTT. Protein product: CASSSAPNQDSGNTIYF.

The V call is TRBV6-5, the J call TRBJ1-4, with 10 bases aligning to TRBD1. V trimming: 6 bases; J trimming: 8 bases; junction bases outside the gene matches: 9. Germline lookup yields CDR1 MNHEY and CDR2 SVGAGI. The CDR3 extends over 15 amino acids. The CDR3 protein is CASSLSGTGDEKLFF. The CDR3, as DNA: TGTGCCAGCAGCTTATCCGGGACAGGGGACGAAAAACTGTTTTTT.

The V call is TRBV7-3, the J call TRBJ2-7; weak D call: TRBD1 (6 bases). The V end lost 2 bases, the J end lost 5 bases, and 13 bases lay between the germline ends. The CDR3 sequence is 14 residues long. CDR1 is SGHTA and CDR2 is FQGTGA in the germline V gene. The DNA for the CDR3 is TGTGCCAGCAGCTTAGTCTCAGGGGTCGACGAGCAGTACTTC. Protein sequence: CASSLVSGVDEQYF.

The chain is built from TRBV7-4 and TRBJ2-4, with 8 bases lining up with TRBD1. Germline CDR1 is SGHVT and CDR2 is SQSDAQ. The CDR3 runs 15 residues. V gave up 4 bases and J gave up 8 bases; unmatched junction bases: 10. CDR3 nucleotides: TGTGCCAGCAGCTGTTTGGGGACAGGAGGTTACATTCAGTACTTC. Amino acids: CASSCLGTGGYIQYF. Supplemented by reference TRBV7-4 and TRBJ2-4, the full variable domain reads GAGVSQSPRYKVAKRGRDVALRCDSISGHVTLYWYRQTLGQGSEVLTYSQSDAQRDKSGRPSGRFSAERPERSVSTLKIQRTEQGDSAVYLCASSCLGTGGYIQYFGAGTRLSVL.

This clonotype was observed a handful of times. The chain combines TRBV27 with TRBJ2-1; a possible D gene is TRBD1 (7 bases). Trimming shortened V by 5 bases and J by 7 bases, and 18 bases separated the two germline ends. The CDR3 length is 15 residues. Germline CDR1 reads MNHEY; CDR2 reads SMNVEV (reference sequence). The CDR3 region has the DNA TGTGCCAGCAGTCAGGGGGAGGCACCTTGGAATGAGCAGTTCTTC. It specifies CASSQGEAPWNEQFF.

The CDR3 DNA sequence: TGTGCCAGCAGCTTAGTAGGGGGCCCGGGTCAGCCCCAGCATTTT. This gives the protein CASSLVGGPGQPQHF. The rearrangement joins TRBV7-2 to TRBJ1-5, with 7 bases aligning to TRBD1. With 1 base clipped from V and 6 bases from J, the junction kept 6 bases outside the gene matches. Looked up from germline, CDR1 is SGHTA and CDR2 is FQGNSA. The CDR3 spans 15 residues.

This chain joins TRBV20-1 and TRBJ2-1; 8 nucleotides match TRBD1. V was clipped by 3 bases and J by 4 bases; unmatched bases: 5. Germline lookup yields CDR1 DFQATT and CDR2 SNEGSKA (reference sequence). The CDR3 has 14 amino acids. DNA of the CDR3: TGCAGTGCTAGCCCGACAGGGGAATACAATGAGCAGTTCTTC. It translates to CSASPTGEYNEQFF.

The CDR3 sequence: CASSFPSGGPNEQFF. The CDR3 coding sequence is TGTGCCAGCAGTTTCCCCAGCGGGGGACCAAATGAGCAGTTCTTC. This sequence joins TRBV28 and TRBJ2-1; 8 bases line up with TRBD2. The trim removed 3 bases at V and 7 bases at J, leaving 8 bases unmatched. This CDR3 region has 15 residues. Germline assignment: CDR1 MDHEN and CDR2 SYDVKM.

The table lists this clonotype with a few counts. The V call is TRBV6-5, the J call TRBJ2-5; 7 nucleotides line up with TRBD1. CDR1 and CDR2 from the germline V gene are MNHEY and SVGAGI. This CDR3 is 14 amino acids long. V shed 6 bases, J shed 1 base, and the junction held 5 bases outside the gene matches. DNA for the CDR3: TGTGCCAGCAGGCCCGGGACAGCCCAAGAGACCCAGTACTTC. It specifies CASRPGTAQETQYF.

V and J are TRBV7-2 and TRBJ2-7; 7 bases are shared with TRBD2. Unmatched junction bases numbered 9, after V lost 5 bases and J lost 2 bases. Germline V gene data show CDR1 as SGHTA and CDR2 as FQGNSA. The CDR3 loop spans 15 amino acids. CDR3 sequence: CASSPDSGLTYEQYF. The CDR3 nucleotides are TGTGCCAGCAGCCCAGATAGCGGGTTAACCTACGAGCAGTACTTC.

The J gene is TRBJ1-1, the V gene TRBV27; 7 bases are shared with TRBD1. The V segment lost 3 bases and the J segment 3 bases; nucleotides outside the gene matches: 4. Germline V gene lookup returns CDR1 MNHEY and CDR2 SMNVEV (reference sequence). The CDR3 covers 14 residues. DNA for the CDR3: TGTGCCAGCAGTTTTTATACAGGGGACACTGAAGCTTTCTTT. As protein: CASSFYTGDTEAFF.

In its sample, this clonotype was seen a few times. The chain combines TRBV7-8 with TRBJ2-1; 8 bases align to TRBD2. Trimming cost V 1 base and J 8 bases; bases outside gene matches: 13. The CDR3 loop spans 17 amino acids. Germline V lookup: CDR1 SGHVS, CDR2 FQNEAQ. The CDR3 loop is CASSLGFLAGPDHEQFF. CDR3 coding DNA: TGTGCCAGCAGCTTAGGCTTTCTAGCGGGTCCGGACCATGAGCAGTTCTTC.

This clonotype was counted only a few times. This chain uses TRBV7-6 with TRBJ1-2; D perhaps matches TRBD1 (5 bases). Deletions cut 1 base from V and 6 bases from J, with 12 bases between. CDR3 length: 14 amino acids. Germline CDR1 is SGHVS and CDR2 is FNYEAQ. This CDR3 reads CASSLGQGSHGYTF. The CDR3 nucleotides read TGTGCCAGCAGCTTAGGTCAGGGTTCGCATGGCTACACCTTC.

This clonotype was seen at least ten times. V is TRBV7-8 and J is TRBJ2-1; D might be TRBD2 (6 bases). Germline CDR1 reads SGHVS; CDR2 reads FQNEAQ. Trimming removed 4 bases at V and 6 bases at J, with 25 bases between. This CDR3 is 18 amino acids long. The CDR3 loop reads CASSSRLPRGAWGNEQFF. CDR3 sequence (DNA): TGTGCCAGCAGCTCCAGGCTCCCCCGCGGGGCTTGGGGCAATGAGCAGTTCTTC.

DNA for the CDR3: TGTGCCAGTAGTCCCGGCGGTAAAAACATTCAGTACTTC. As protein: CASSPGGKNIQYF. This chain uses TRBV19 with TRBJ2-4; unclear D gene. The germline gives CDR1 LNHDA, CDR2 SQIVND (reference sequence). The V end was cut by 5 bases, the J end by 4 bases, with 9 bases between. This CDR3 region has 13 residues. Combining the CDR3 with reference TRBV19 and TRBJ2-4 gives the whole variable domain DGGITQSPKYLFRKEGQNVTLSCEQNLNHDAMYWYRQDPGQGLRLIYYSQIVNDFQKGDIAEGYSVSREKKESFPLTVTSAQKNPTAFYLCASSPGGKNIQYFGAGTRLSVL.

This clonotype was seen at least ten times. CDR3 amino acids: CASSFLMSSYNEQFF. CDR3 sequence (DNA): TGTGCCAGCAGCTTCCTGATGAGCTCCTACAATGAGCAGTTCTTC. This sequence joins TRBV7-8 and TRBJ2-1; D uncertain. Trimming pared 3 bases from V and 0 bases from J, leaving 9 bases between. Germline-derived CDR1 and CDR2 are SGHVS and FQNEAQ. This CDR3 spans 15 amino acids. Together with reference TRBV7-8 and TRBJ2-1, the CDR3 gives the full variable domain: GAGVSQSPRYKVAKRGQDVALRCDPISGHVSLFWYQQALGQGPEFLTYFQNEAQLDKSGLPSDRFFAERPEGSVSTLKIQRTQQEDSAVYLCASSFLMSSYNEQFFGPGTRLTVL.